The 27 T cell receptor beta chains below come from one sample, sequenced in a study of CD8 T cells in Susac syndrome. When the RNA was reverse transcribed, random hexamers were used with an input of roughly 0.45 to 1 ug. TCRdb re-analysed the immunoSEQ multiplex PCR reads in MiXCR, keeping a single row per CDR3 protein. The sample lists about 130,000 distinct CDR3 sequences; 90% to 95% were seen once. The sequenced sample was CD4+ T cells from PBMCs. The receptors originated from a human donor in good health.

The V call is TRBV4-2, the J call TRBJ1-1; D unresolved. The CDR3 contains 15 residues. Trimming left V 0 bases short and J 0 bases short, with 8 bases between. Germline V gene sequence: CDR1 LGHNA, CDR2 YNFKEQ. This CDR3 reads CASSQEQDLNTEAFF. CDR3 in DNA: TGTGCCAGCAGCCAAGAGCAGGATTTGAACACTGAAGCTTTCTTT.

DNA of the CDR3: TGTGCCAGCAGCGTAGCTGTCGGGCCCGGGGAGCTGTTTTTT. Translated, it gives CASSVAVGPGELFF. The chain employs TRBV9 and TRBJ2-2; D uncertain. This CDR3 region has 14 residues. V was cut by 0 bases and J by 6 bases, with 9 bases left in between. CDR1 and CDR2 from the germline V gene are SGDLS and YYNGEE.

The chain links TRBV29-1 to TRBJ1-3; no reliable D call. Between the trimmed V and J ends, which lost 5 bases and 4 bases, there was a span of 12 bases. This CDR3 has 13 residues. Looked up from germline, CDR1 is SQVTM and CDR2 is ANQGSEA. In nucleotides, the CDR3 is TGCAGCGTTCAGTTGGGTCCCGGAAACACCATATATTTT. Translating it yields CSVQLGPGNTIYF.

The chain has TRBV3-1 and TRBJ2-5; possible D gene TRBD2, 6 bases. Germline V gene lookup returns CDR1 LGHDT and CDR2 YNNKEL (reference sequence). CDR3 size: 19 residues. The V gene lost 3 bases and the J gene lost 5 bases, with 28 bases spanning the gap. The CDR3 loop is CASSQEGPWRATHRETQYF. Here the CDR3 DNA reads TGTGCCAGCAGCCAGGAGGGGCCCTGGAGAGCGACCCATCGGGAGACCCAGTACTTC.

This sequence joins TRBV7-8 and TRBJ2-6, with D perhaps TRBD1 (5 bases). This CDR3 is built from 15 residues. Trimming took off 5 bases at V and 4 bases at J, with 12 bases between the two ends. The V gene's germline CDR1 is SGHVS and CDR2 FQNEAQ. CDR3 coding DNA: TGTGCCAGCAGCGCCCAGGGAAGAGGGGCCAACGTCCTGACTTTC. This sequence encodes CASSAQGRGANVLTF.

This clonotype has a single count. The V and J genes are TRBV5-4 and TRBJ2-5; D is perhaps TRBD1 or TRBD2 (5 bases each). The CDR3 has 15 residues. Trimming removed 0 bases from V and 5 bases from J, with 14 bases in between. Per the germline V gene, CDR1 is SGHNT and CDR2 is YYREEE (reference sequence). CDR3 sequence: CASSLAGYRGETQYF. In DNA, the CDR3 is TGTGCCAGCAGCTTGGCGGGCTACCGGGGCGAGACCCAGTACTTC.

This clonotype was counted a single time. This chain uses TRBV28 with TRBJ1-3; 8 nucleotides match TRBD1. The junction had 5 bases not matched to a gene; V was cut back by 5 bases and J by 2 bases. Germline values: CDR1 MDHEN, CDR2 SYDVKM. The CDR3 extends over 15 amino acids. The CDR3 nucleotides are TGTGCCAGCAGTACACAGGGGGTCACTGGAAACACCATATATTTT. It yields the protein CASSTQGVTGNTIYF.

The chain couples TRBV19 to TRBJ1-5; D ambiguous. This CDR3 region has 14 residues. Trimming took off 10 bases at V and 6 bases at J, with 19 bases between the two ends. Germline V lookup: CDR1 LNHDA, CDR2 SQIVND (reference sequence). The CDR3 spells CATTDGSATQPQHF. CDR3 DNA sequence: TGTGCCACGACGGACGGTTCGGCAACTCAGCCCCAGCATTTT.

The chain combines TRBV6-5 with TRBJ1-4, with D possibly matching TRBD1 (5 bases). This CDR3 has 15 amino acids. Germline loops: CDR1 MNHEY, CDR2 SVGAGI. The V gene lost 6 bases and the J gene lost 0 bases, with 11 bases spanning the gap. CDR3 sequence: CASRDNSATNEKLFF. In DNA, the CDR3 is TGTGCCAGCAGGGACAACTCTGCAACTAATGAAAAACTGTTTTTT.

This chain connects TRBV7-2 to TRBJ2-2, with D uncertain. The CDR3 has 14 residues. V was cut by 3 bases and J by 7 bases, with 12 bases left in between. Germline V gene data show CDR1 as SGHTA and CDR2 as FQGNSA. CDR3 protein: CASSFKTEVGELFF. DNA of the CDR3: TGTGCCAGCAGCTTCAAAACAGAGGTCGGGGAGCTGTTTTTT. Combining the CDR3 with reference TRBV7-2 and TRBJ2-2 gives the whole variable domain GAGVSQSPSNKVTEKGKDVELRCDPISGHTALYWYRQSLGQGLEFLIYFQGNSAPDKSGLPSDRFSAERTGGSVSTLTIQRTQQEDSAVYLCASSFKTEVGELFFGEGSRLTVL.

The J gene is TRBJ1-1, the V gene TRBV3-1, with D perhaps TRBD1 (5 bases). V was trimmed by 3 bases and J by 1 base, leaving 12 bases between them. CDR1 LGHDT and CDR2 YNNKEL come from the germline V gene (reference sequence). The CDR3 extends over 15 amino acids. In nucleotides, the CDR3 is TGTGCCAGCAGCCAGGCTTGGGGGGGGAACACTGAAGCTTTCTTT. As protein: CASSQAWGGNTEAFF.

The chain is built from TRBV5-1 and TRBJ2-3, with TRBD2 matching 8 bases. Losses at the gene ends were 0 bases for V and 0 bases for J; bases not matched to a gene: 3. Germline V gene sequence: CDR1 SGHRS, CDR2 YFSETQ. The CDR3 covers 16 residues. The DNA of the CDR3 is TGCGCCAGCAGCTTGGCCGGCGGGAGGAGCACAGATACGCAGTATTTT. This encodes CASSLAGGRSTDTQYF.

V gene TRBV19 combines with J gene TRBJ2-1; 13 nucleotides align to TRBD2. Trimming cost V 5 bases and J 10 bases; bases outside gene matches: 8. From germline, CDR1 is LNHDA and CDR2 SQIVND (reference sequence). The length of the CDR3 is 15 residues. CDR3: CASSAGLAGDSEQFF. The CDR3 coding sequence is TGTGCCAGTAGTGCCGGACTAGCGGGAGATTCGGAGCAGTTCTTC.

This clonotype was seen once. V is TRBV30 and J is TRBJ1-5, with unresolved D. This CDR3 spans 14 amino acids. The V gene lost 1 base and the J gene lost 0 bases, with 7 bases spanning the gap. The germline V gene has CDR1 GTSNPN and CDR2 SVGIG (reference sequence). CDR3 in DNA: TGTGCCTGGAGTGGGGGTAGTAGCAATCAGCCCCAGCATTTT. Its protein product is CAWSGGSSNQPQHF. Drawing the rest from reference TRBV30 and TRBJ1-5, the complete variable domain is SQTIHQWPATLVQPVGSPLSLECTVEGTSNPNLYWYRQAAGRGLQLLFYSVGIGQISSEVPQNLSASRPQDRQFILSSKKLLLSDSGFYLCAWSGGSSNQPQHFGDGTRLSIL.

The rearrangement uses TRBV7-2 and TRBJ2-7; 7 bases agree with TRBD1. The V segment lost 8 bases and the J segment 7 bases; nucleotides outside the gene matches: 11. The CDR3 length is 13 residues. Germline CDR1 reads SGHTA; CDR2 reads FQGNSA. CDR3 coding DNA: TGTGCCAGCCGATTGACAGGGTCTCGGGAGCAGTACTTC. It codes for CASRLTGSREQYF.

The chain joins TRBV30 to TRBJ1-1; 9 bases are shared with TRBD1. Germline V gene lookup returns CDR1 GTSNPN and CDR2 SVGIG (reference sequence). V shed 3 bases, J shed 5 bases, and the junction held 7 bases outside the gene matches. The length of the CDR3 is 14 residues. The CDR3, as DNA: TGTGCCTGGAGCGGACAGGGGATAAGTACTGAAGCTTTCTTT. Its translation: CAWSGQGISTEAFF.

This chain's CDR3 is CASSAQGAETQYF. Written as DNA, the CDR3 is TGTGCCAGCAGTGCACAGGGAGCGGAGACCCAGTACTTC. The V call is TRBV6-5, the J call TRBJ2-5, with D maybe TRBD1 (6 bases). This CDR3 has 13 amino acids. Germline assignment: CDR1 MNHEY and CDR2 SVGAGI. The ends were cut back, 5 bases at V and 5 bases at J, with 12 bases in the middle.

This clonotype was observed once. The chain couples TRBV7-6 to TRBJ1-1; perhaps TRBD1 as D (5 bases). The V and J ends lost 5 bases and 2 bases respectively, with 18 bases between them. CDR1 SGHVS and CDR2 FNYEAQ come from the germline V gene. This CDR3 is built from 16 residues. The CDR3 spells CASSPFSAGGNTEAFF. CDR3 coding DNA: TGTGCCAGCAGCCCCTTTTCGGCGGGGGGAAACACTGAAGCTTTCTTT.

The rearrangement joins TRBV5-1 to TRBJ2-1; D perhaps matches TRBD1 (5 bases). Germline V lookup: CDR1 SGHRS, CDR2 YFSETQ. The CDR3 covers 13 residues. The V end was cut by 3 bases, the J end by 5 bases, with 9 bases between. CDR3 in amino acids: CASSSTAHNEQFF. In DNA, the CDR3 is TGCGCCAGCAGCTCGACAGCCCACAATGAGCAGTTCTTC.

This chain connects TRBV18 to TRBJ2-7; D is unresolved. Germline assignment: CDR1 KGHSH and CDR2 LQKENI. The CDR3 is made up of 14 amino acids. V dropped 3 bases and J dropped 6 bases, with 15 bases sitting between them. The DNA of the CDR3 is TGTGCCAGCTCACCGATCAGATCACTACTCGAGCAGTACTTC. Translation gives CASSPIRSLLEQYF.

The chain carries TRBV7-9 and TRBJ2-2; D uncertain. The CDR3 extends over 13 amino acids. CDR1 is SEHNR, CDR2 FQNEAQ, per germline (reference sequence). V was clipped by 4 bases and J by 6 bases, with 9 bases between them. This CDR3 is CASSSSLSGELFF. The CDR3 coding sequence is TGTGCCAGCAGCTCGTCTCTGTCCGGGGAGCTGTTTTTT.

V is TRBV6-6 and J is TRBJ2-5, with 9 positions matching TRBD1. Germline values: CDR1 MNHNY, CDR2 SVGAGI (reference sequence). With V trimmed by 6 bases and J by 2 bases, 4 bases remained unmatched. This CDR3 is 14 amino acids long. CDR3 in DNA: TGTGCCAGCAGAAGCGGGACAGGGCAAGAGACCCAGTACTTC. Encoded protein: CASRSGTGQETQYF.

The CDR3 loop is CASRGSVAGKNEQFF. The CDR3 DNA reads TGTGCCAGCCGGGGCTCAGTAGCGGGAAAAAATGAGCAGTTCTTC. V usage is TRBV3-1 and J usage is TRBJ2-1; TRBD2 aligns across 8 bases. Trimming took 8 bases from V and 7 from J; bases not matched to a gene: 13. CDR3 length: 15 residues. Germline V gene lookup returns CDR1 LGHDT and CDR2 YNNKEL (reference sequence).

A note on this clonotype: One end of the junction does not line up with germline, which may come from a read error. The chain has TRBV6-2 or TRBV6-3 and TRBJ1-5; unclear D gene. Germline-derived CDR1 and CDR2 are MNHEY and SVGEGT. The CDR3 loop spans 12 amino acids. CDR3 coding DNA: TGTGCCAGCAGTTATAGTGGTCAGCCCCAGCAGTTT. Encoded protein: CASSYSGQPQQF.

The rearrangement uses TRBV20-1 and TRBJ2-1; 8 positions match TRBD1. Unmatched junction bases numbered 8, after V lost 2 bases and J lost 5 bases. Germline assignment: CDR1 DFQATT and CDR2 SNEGSKA (reference sequence). This CDR3 comprises 15 residues. In DNA, the CDR3 is TGCAGTGCTAGAATACCGGGACAGGAAAACAATGAGCAGTTCTTC. It encodes CSARIPGQENNEQFF.

The genes are TRBV30 and TRBJ2-3; TRBD2 might be the D (5 bases). Germline values: CDR1 GTSNPN, CDR2 SVGIG (reference sequence). The CDR3 extends over 13 amino acids. V gave up 2 bases and J gave up 5 bases, with 11 bases separating them. The CDR3 sequence: CAWSRSAGDTQYF. The CDR3 nucleotides read TGTGCCTGGAGTAGGAGCGCGGGAGATACGCAGTATTTT.

V gene TRBV18 combines with J gene TRBJ2-2, with D unresolved. Trimming left V 0 bases short and J 5 bases short, with 10 bases between. In germline, CDR1 is KGHSH, CDR2 LQKENI. This CDR3 comprises 15 residues. The DNA for the CDR3 is TGTGCCAGCTCACCACCTGTGCACGTAACCGGGGAGCTGTTTTTT. Translation gives CASSPPVHVTGELFF. The full variable domain, completed using reference TRBV18 and TRBJ2-2, is NAGVMQNPRHLVRRRGQEARLRCSPMKGHSHVYWYRQLPEEGLKFMVYLQKENIIDESGMPKERFSAEFPKEGPSILRIQQVVRGDSAAYFCASSPPVHVTGELFFGEGSRLTVL.